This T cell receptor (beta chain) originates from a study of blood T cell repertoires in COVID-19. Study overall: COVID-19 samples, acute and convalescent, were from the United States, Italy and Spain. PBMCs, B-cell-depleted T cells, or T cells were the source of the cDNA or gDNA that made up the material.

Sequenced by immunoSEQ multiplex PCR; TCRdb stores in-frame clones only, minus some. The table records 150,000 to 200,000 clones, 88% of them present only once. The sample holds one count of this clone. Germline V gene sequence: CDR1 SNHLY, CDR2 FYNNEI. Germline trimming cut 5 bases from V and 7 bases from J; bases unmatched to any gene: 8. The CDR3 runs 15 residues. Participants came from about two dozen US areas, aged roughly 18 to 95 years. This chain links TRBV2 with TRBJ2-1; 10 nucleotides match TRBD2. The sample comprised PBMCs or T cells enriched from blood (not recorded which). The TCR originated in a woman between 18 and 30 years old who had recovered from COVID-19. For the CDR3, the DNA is TGTGCCAGCAGTAAAGGGTCTAGCGGGAGTAATGAGCAGTTCTTC. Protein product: CASSKGSSGSNEQFF.